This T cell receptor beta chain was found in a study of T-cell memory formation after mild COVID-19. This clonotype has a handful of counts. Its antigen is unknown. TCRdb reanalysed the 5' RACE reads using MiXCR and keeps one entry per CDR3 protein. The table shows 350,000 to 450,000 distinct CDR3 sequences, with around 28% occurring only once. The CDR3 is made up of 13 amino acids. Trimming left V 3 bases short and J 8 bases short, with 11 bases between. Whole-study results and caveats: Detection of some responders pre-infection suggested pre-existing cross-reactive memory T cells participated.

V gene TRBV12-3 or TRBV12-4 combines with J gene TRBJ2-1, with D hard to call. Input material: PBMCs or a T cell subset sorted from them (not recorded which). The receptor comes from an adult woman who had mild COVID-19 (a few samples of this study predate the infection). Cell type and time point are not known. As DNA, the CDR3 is TGTGCCAGCAGTTTCGTAGACCTGGATGAGCAGTTCTTC. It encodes CASSFVDLDEQFF.